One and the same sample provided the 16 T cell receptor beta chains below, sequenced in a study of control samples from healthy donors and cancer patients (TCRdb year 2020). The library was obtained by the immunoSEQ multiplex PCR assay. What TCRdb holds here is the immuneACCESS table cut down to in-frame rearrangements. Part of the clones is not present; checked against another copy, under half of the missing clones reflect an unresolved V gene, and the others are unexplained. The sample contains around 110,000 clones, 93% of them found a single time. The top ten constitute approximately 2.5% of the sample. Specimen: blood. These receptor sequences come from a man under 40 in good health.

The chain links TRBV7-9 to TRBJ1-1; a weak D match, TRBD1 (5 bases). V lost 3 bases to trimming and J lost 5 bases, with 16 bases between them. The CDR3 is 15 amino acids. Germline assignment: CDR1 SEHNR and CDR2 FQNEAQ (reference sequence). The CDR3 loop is CASSLEGTLRTEAFF. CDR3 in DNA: TGTGCCAGCAGCTTGGAGGGGACGCTTAGGACTGAAGCTTTCTTT.

Here the CDR3 DNA reads TGTGCCAGCAGCTATCTACATGACACTGAAGCTTTCTTT. Translation: CASSYLHDTEAFF. The genes are TRBV11-3 and TRBJ1-1; the D is unclear. Trimming stripped 4 bases from V and 3 bases from J, with 9 bases between. The CDR3 extends over 13 amino acids. CDR1 and CDR2 (germline): SGHNT, YENEEA.

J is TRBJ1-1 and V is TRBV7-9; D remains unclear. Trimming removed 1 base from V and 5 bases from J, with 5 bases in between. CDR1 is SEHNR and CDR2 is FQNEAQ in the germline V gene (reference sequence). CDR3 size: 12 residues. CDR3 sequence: CASSLGLTEAFF. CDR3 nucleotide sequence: TGTGCCAGCAGCTTAGGTCTTACTGAAGCTTTCTTT.

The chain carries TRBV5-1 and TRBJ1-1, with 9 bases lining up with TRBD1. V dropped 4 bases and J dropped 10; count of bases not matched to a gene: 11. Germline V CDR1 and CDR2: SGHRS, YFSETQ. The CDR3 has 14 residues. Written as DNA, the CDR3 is TGCGCCAGCAGCCTCGGTGGACAGGGGAGTTCAGCTTTCTTT. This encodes CASSLGGQGSSAFF.

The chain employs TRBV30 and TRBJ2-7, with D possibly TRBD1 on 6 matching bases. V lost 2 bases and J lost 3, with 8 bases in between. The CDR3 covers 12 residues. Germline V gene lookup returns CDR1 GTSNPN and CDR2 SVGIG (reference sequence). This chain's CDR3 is CAWSRGGYEQYV. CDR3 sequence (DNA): TGTGCCTGGAGTAGAGGGGGCTACGAGCAGTACGTC.

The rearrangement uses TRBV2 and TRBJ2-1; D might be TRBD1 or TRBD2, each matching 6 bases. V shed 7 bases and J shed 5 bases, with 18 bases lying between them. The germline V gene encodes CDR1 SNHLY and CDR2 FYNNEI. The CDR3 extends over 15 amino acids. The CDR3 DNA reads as TGTGCCAGCACTGCGAAGTCGGGGGCCCACAATGAGCAGTTCTTC. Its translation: CASTAKSGAHNEQFF.

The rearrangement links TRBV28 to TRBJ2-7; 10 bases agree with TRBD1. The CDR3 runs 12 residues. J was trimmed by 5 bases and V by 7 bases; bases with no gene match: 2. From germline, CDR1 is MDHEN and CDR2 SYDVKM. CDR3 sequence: CASTDRGNEQYF. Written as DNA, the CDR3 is TGTGCCAGCACGGACAGGGGGAACGAGCAGTACTTC. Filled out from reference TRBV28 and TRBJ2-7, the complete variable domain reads DVKVTQSSRYLVKRTGEKVFLECVQDMDHENMFWYRQDPGLGLRLIYFSYDVKMKEKGDIPEGYSVSREKKERFSLILESASTNQTSMYLCASTDRGNEQYFGPGTRLTVT.

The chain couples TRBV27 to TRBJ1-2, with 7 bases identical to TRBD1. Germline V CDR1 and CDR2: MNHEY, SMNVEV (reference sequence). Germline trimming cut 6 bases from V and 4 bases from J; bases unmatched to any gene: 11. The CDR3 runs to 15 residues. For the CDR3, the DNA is TGTGCCAGCAGCCCCCTAGCGCACAGGGGCTATGGCTACACCTTC. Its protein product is CASSPLAHRGYGYTF.

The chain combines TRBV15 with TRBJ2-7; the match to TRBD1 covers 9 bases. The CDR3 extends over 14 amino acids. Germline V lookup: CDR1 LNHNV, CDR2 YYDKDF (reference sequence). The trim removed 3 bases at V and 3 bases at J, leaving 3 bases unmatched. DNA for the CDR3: TGTGCCACCAGCAGCTCGGGACAGGGCTACGAGCAGTACTTC. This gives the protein CATSSSGQGYEQYF.

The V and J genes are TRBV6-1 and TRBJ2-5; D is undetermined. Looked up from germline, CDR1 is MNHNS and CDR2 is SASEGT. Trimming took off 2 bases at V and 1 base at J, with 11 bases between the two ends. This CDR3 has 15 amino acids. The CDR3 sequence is CASSEIRQPQETQYF. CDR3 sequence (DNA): TGTGCCAGCAGTGAAATTCGCCAGCCCCAAGAGACCCAGTACTTC.

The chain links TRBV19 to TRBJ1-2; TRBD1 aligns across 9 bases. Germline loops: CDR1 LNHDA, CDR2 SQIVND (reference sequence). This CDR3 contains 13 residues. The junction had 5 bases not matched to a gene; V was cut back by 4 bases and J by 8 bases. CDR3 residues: CASSTGTGRGYTF. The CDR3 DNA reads TGTGCCAGTAGTACTGGGACAGGGAGAGGCTACACCTTC.

Here the CDR3 reads CASSQYPANYGYTF. Here the CDR3 DNA reads TGTGCCAGCAGCCAATATCCGGCGAACTATGGCTACACCTTC. The V call is TRBV3-1 (or the pseudogene TRBV3-2), the J call TRBJ1-2, with D unclear. V lost 2 bases to trimming and J lost 2 bases, with 9 bases between them. CDR3 length: 14 residues. Looked up from germline, CDR1 is LGHDT and CDR2 is YNNKEL (reference sequence).

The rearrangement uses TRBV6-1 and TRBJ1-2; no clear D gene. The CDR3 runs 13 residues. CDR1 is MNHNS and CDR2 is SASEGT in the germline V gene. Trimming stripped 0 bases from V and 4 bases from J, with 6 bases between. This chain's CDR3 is CASSEAWGYGYTF. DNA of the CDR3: TGTGCCAGCAGTGAAGCGTGGGGCTATGGCTACACCTTC.

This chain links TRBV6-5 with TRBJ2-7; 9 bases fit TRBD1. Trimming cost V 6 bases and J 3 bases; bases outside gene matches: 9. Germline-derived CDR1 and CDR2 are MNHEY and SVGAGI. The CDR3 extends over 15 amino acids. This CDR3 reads CASRGEDRGSYEQYF. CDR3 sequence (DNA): TGTGCCAGCAGGGGAGAGGACAGGGGTAGCTACGAGCAGTACTTC.

The CDR3 reads CASSQRTLNGYTF. In DNA, the CDR3 is TGTGCCAGCAGCCAAAGGACTTTAAATGGCTACACCTTC. The chain links TRBV3-1 (or the pseudogene TRBV3-2) to TRBJ1-2; D gene unclear. From germline, CDR1 is LGHDT and CDR2 YNNKEL (reference sequence). Trimming cost V 2 bases and J 6 bases, with 10 bases left between them. The CDR3 is made up of 13 amino acids.

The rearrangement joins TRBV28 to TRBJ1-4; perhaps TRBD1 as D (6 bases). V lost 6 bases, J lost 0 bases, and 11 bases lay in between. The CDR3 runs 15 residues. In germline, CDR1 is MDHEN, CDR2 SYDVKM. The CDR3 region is CASSRGLTTNEKLFF. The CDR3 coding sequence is TGTGCCAGCAGCAGGGGCCTTACAACTAATGAAAAACTGTTTTTT.